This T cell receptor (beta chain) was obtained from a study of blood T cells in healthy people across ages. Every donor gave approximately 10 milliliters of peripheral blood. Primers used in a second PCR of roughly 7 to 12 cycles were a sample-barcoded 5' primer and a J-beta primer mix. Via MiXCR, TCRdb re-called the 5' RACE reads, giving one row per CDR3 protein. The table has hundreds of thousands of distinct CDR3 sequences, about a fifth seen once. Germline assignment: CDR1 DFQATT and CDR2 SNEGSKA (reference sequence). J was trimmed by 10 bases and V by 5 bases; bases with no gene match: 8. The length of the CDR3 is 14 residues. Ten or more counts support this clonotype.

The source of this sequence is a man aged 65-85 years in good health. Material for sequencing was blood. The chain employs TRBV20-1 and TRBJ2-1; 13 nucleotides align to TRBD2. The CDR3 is CSASRTSGSGEQFF. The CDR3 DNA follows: TGCAGTGCTTCCCGGACTAGCGGGAGTGGGGAGCAGTTCTTC.